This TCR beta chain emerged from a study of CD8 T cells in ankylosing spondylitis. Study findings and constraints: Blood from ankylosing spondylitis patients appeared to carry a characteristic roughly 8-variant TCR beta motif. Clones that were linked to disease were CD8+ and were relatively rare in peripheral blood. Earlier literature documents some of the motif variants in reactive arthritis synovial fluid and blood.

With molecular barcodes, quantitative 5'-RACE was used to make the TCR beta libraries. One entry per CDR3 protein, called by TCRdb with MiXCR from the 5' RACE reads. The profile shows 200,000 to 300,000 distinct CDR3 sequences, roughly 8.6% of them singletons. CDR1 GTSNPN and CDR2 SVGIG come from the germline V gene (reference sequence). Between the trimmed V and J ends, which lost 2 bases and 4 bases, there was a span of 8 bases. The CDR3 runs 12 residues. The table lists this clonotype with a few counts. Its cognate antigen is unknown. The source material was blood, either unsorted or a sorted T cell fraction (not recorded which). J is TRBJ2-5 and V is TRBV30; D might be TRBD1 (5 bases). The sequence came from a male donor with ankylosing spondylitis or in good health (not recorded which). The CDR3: CAWSPQGETQYF. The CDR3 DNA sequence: TGTGCCTGGAGTCCGCAGGGAGAGACCCAGTACTTC.